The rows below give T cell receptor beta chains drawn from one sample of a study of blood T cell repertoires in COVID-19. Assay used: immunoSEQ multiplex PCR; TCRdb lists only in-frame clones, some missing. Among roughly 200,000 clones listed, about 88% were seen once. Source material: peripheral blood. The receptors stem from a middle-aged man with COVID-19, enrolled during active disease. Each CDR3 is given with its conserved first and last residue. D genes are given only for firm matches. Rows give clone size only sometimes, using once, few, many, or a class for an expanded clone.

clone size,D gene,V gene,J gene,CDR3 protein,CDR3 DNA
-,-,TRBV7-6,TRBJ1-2,CASSFFPGWAYGYTF,TGTGCCAGCAGCTTCTTCCCAGGGTGGGCCTATGGCTACACCTTC
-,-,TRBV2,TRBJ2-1,CASRGTPSEQFF,TGTGCCAGCAGAGGGACTCCCAGTGAGCAGTTCTTC
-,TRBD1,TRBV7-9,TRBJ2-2,CASSPDRGMFTGELFF,TGTGCCAGCAGCCCGGACAGGGGCATGTTCACCGGGGAGCTGTTTTTT
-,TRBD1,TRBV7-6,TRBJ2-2,CASSLPGQGAGELFF,TGTGCCAGCAGCTTGCCGGGACAGGGAGCCGGGGAGCTGTTTTTT
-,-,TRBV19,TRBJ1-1,CASGSRAGNTEAFF,TGTGCCAGTGGCTCTCGGGCGGGTAACACTGAAGCTTTCTTT
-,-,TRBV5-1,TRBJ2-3,CASTMGPGTDTQYF,TGCGCCAGCACCATGGGCCCTGGCACAGATACGCAGTATTTT
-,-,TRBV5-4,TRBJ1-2,CASSLDRANNYGYTF,TGTGCCAGCAGCTTGGACAGGGCGAATAACTATGGCTACACCTTC
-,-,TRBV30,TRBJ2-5,CAWSTGTKETQYF,TGTGCCTGGAGTACCGGGACAAAAGAGACCCAGTACTTC
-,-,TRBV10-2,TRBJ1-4,CASSETPPEANEKLFF,TGCGCCAGCAGTGAGACCCCTCCGGAGGCTAATGAAAAACTGTTTTTT
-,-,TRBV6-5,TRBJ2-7,CASGRQGYEQYF,TGTGCCAGCGGGCGGCAGGGGTACGAGCAGTACTTC
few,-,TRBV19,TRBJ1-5,CASSPGELNQPQHF,TGTGCCAGTAGCCCCGGGGAGCTCAATCAGCCCCAGCATTTT
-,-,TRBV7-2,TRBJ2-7,CASSIRQGGGYEQYF,TGTGCCAGCAGCATAAGACAGGGAGGAGGCTACGAGCAGTACTTC
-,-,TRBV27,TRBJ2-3,CARGGGGRLAAGSLDTQYF,TGTGCCAGAGGAGGGGGGGGTAGACTAGCCGCGGGTAGCCTAGATACGCAGTATTTT
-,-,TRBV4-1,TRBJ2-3,CASSTTPAASTDTQYF,TGCGCCAGCAGCACGACTCCGGCGGCTAGCACAGATACGCAGTATTTT
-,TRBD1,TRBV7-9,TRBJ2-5,CASSLGVGQVETQYF,TGTGCCAGCAGCTTAGGTGTCGGACAGGTGGAGACCCAGTACTTC
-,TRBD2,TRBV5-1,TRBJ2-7,CASSFSSGSPPYEQYF,TGCGCCAGCAGCTTCTCTAGCGGGAGCCCGCCCTACGAGCAGTACTTC
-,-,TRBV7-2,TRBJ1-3,CASSLGGRSGNTIYF,TGTGCCAGCAGCTTAGGAGGCCGCTCTGGAAACACCATATATTTT
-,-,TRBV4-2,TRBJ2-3,CASSQERGPDTQYF,TGTGCCAGCAGCCAGGAAAGGGGCCCAGATACGCAGTATTTT
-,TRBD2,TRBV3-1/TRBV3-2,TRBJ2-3,CASSPSGTDTQYF,TGTGCCAGCAGCCCTAGCGGGACAGATACGCAGTATTTT
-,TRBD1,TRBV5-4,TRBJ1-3,CASSSRQGAFGNTIYF,TGTGCCAGCAGCTCGCGACAGGGGGCCTTTGGAAACACCATATATTTT
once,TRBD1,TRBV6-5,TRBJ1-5,CASSYSDRANQPQHF,TGTGCCAGCAGTTACTCCGACAGGGCGAATCAGCCCCAGCATTTT
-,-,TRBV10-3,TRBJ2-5,CAISESGGIETQYF,TGTGCCATCAGTGAATCAGGGGGGATTGAGACCCAGTACTTC